The clone carrying this T cell receptor beta chain came up many times. TCRdb reprocessed the RT-PCR reads via MiXCR and lists one record per CDR3 protein. The sample lists some 500,000 distinct CDR3 sequences, 15% to 20% occurring once. These data originate in a study of response to subunit inactivated influenza vaccine. The CDR3 has 14 amino acids. Germline loops: CDR1 SGHRS, CDR2 YFSETQ. Between the trimmed V and J ends, which lost 4 bases and 2 bases, there was a span of 12 bases. The source material was CD4+ T cells sorted from PBMCs, sampled less than 30 months after vaccination. The V and J genes are TRBV5-1 and TRBJ1-2, with D uncertain. The clonotype was recovered from a man aged 45 to 70 who received an inactivated influenza vaccine. In DNA form, the CDR3 reads TGCGCCAGCAGCCCAGGAGATACCAACTATGGCTACACCTTC. It is translated as CASSPGDTNYGYTF. Using reference TRBV5-1 and TRBJ1-2 for the parts outside the CDR3, the full variable domain is KAGVTQTPRYLIKTRGQQVTLSCSPISGHRSVSWYQQTPGQGLQFLFEYFSETQRNKGNFPGRFSGRQFSNSRSEMNVSTLELGDSALYLCASSPGDTNYGYTFGSGTRLTVV.